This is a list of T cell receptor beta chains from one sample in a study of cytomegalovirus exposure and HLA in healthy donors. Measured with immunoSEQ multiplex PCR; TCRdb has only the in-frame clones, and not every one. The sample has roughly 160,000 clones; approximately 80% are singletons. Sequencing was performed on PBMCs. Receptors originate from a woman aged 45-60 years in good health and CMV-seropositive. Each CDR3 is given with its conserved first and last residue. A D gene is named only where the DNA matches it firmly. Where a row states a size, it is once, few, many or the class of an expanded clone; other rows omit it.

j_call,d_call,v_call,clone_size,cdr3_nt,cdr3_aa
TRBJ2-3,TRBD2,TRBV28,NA,TGTGCCAGCAGTTCTCTAGCGGGAGGGGCAGATACGCAGTATTTT,CASSSLAGGADTQYF
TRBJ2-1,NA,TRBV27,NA,TGTGCCAGCAGTTTTAGGGCAGGGGACGACAATGAGCAGTTCTTC,CASSFRAGDDNEQFF
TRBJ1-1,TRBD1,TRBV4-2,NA,TGTGCCAGCAGCCCGCGGGACAGGGATCAAAACACTGAAGCTTTCTTT,CASSPRDRDQNTEAFF
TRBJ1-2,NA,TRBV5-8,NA,TGTGCCAGCAGCTTGGTCGGGGGAGCTCGGATTGGCTACACCTTC,CASSLVGGARIGYTF
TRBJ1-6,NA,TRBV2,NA,TGTGCCAGCAGTCGCAGGTCCGGGGGGAATTCACCCCTCCACTTT,CASSRRSGGNSPLHF
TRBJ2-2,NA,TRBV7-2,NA,TGTGCCAGCACCCTGATAGCGGCTAACACCGGGGAGCTGTTTTTT,CASTLIAANTGELFF
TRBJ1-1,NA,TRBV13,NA,TGTGCCAGCAGCACTTACAGGGCCCTGAACACTGAAGCTTTCTTT,CASSTYRALNTEAFF
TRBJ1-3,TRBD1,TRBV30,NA,TGTGCCTGGACCCCGGACAGGGGATTTGGAAACACCATATATTTT,CAWTPDRGFGNTIYF
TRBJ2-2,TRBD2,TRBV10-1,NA,TGCGCCAGCAGTGATCTAGCGGGGGACACCGGGGAGCTGTTTTTT,CASSDLAGDTGELFF
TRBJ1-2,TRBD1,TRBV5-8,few,TGTGCCAGCAGCTTGGGGACAGGGAGCGGCTACACCTTC,CASSLGTGSGYTF
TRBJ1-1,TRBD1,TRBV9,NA,TGTGCCAGCAGCCCCAGACAGGGAATCATGAACACTGAAGCTTTCTTT,CASSPRQGIMNTEAFF
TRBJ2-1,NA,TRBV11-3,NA,TGTGCCAGCAGCTTGGTGACAGGACCTTACAATGAGCAGTTCTTC,CASSLVTGPYNEQFF
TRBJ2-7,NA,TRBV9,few,TGTGCCAGCAGCGTAGGAGACGGGGTGGCAACCCCCGAGCAGTACTTC,CASSVGDGVATPEQYF
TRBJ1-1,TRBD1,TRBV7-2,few,TGTGCCAGCAGCTTATCTCCGGGACAGAGGAACACTGAAGCTTTCTTT,CASSLSPGQRNTEAFF
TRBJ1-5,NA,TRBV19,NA,TGTGCCAGTAGGCGACAGGTTGACCAGCCCCAGCATTTT,CASRRQVDQPQHF
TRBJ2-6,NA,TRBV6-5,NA,TGTGCCAGCAGTTGGAGACAGAGCTCTGGGGCCAACGGCCTGACTTTC,CASSWRQSSGANGLTF
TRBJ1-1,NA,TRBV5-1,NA,TGCGCCAGCAGCGCCGGGAATTGGGACACTGAAGCTTTCTTT,CASSAGNWDTEAFF
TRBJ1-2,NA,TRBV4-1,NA,TGCGCCAGCAGCCCAGACGGGTCTAACTATGGCTACACCTTC,CASSPDGSNYGYTF
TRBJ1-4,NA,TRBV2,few,TGTGCCAGCAGTGAAAGTGGGGCGATCGAAAAACTGTTTTTT,CASSESGAIEKLFF
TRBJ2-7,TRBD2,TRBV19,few,TGTGCCAGTAGAAAGACTAGCGGGGGGGTCTACGAGCAGTACTTC,CASRKTSGGVYEQYF
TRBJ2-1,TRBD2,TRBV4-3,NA,TGCGCCAGCAGCCAGGAACTAGCGGGAGTAAACAATGAGCAGTTCTTC,CASSQELAGVNNEQFF
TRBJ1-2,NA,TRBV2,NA,TGTGCCAGCAGCGGGCAGGGGTACGGCTACACCTTC,CASSGQGYGYTF
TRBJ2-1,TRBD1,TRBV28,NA,TGTGCCAGCAGCGGACAGGGTAGGGGGAATGAGCAGTTCTTC,CASSGQGRGNEQFF
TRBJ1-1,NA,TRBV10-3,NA,TGTGCCATCCGGGCGGGAGGAGGCGGCGGCACTGAAGCTTTCTTT,CAIRAGGGGGTEAFF
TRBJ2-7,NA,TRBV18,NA,TGTGCCAGCTCACCAGCGGCAGCTTCCTCCTACGAGCAGTACTTC,CASSPAAASSYEQYF
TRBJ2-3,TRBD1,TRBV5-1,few,TGCGCCAGCCTAGACGACAGGGGCACAGATACGCAGTATTTT,CASLDDRGTDTQYF
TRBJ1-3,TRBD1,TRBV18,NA,TGTGCCAGCTCACCACCGAATACAGGGGCAGGGGAGGCCAACTCTGGAAACACCATATATTTT,CASSPPNTGAGEANSGNTIYF
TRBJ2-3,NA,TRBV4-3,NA,TGCGCCAGCAGCCGCATCTCCGGGACTGATGAGGGTGATACGCAGTATTTT,CASSRISGTDEGDTQYF
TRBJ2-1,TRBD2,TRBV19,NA,TGTGCCAGTAGTCACCGGGAGGGCCCCATGTTCTTC,CASSHREGPMFF
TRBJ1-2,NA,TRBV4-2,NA,TGTGCCAGCAGCCAAGATCAGGGTCGCAACTATGGCTACACCTTC,CASSQDQGRNYGYTF
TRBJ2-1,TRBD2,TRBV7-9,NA,TGTGCCAGCAGCTCCTCCTCGGGGGGTAGCTCCTACAATGAGCAGTTCTTC,CASSSSSGGSSYNEQFF
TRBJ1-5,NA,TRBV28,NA,TGTGCCAGCAGTTTATCATCCAGGCGCAATCAGCCCCAGCATTTT,CASSLSSRRNQPQHF
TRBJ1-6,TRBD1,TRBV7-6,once,TGTGCCAGCAGCTCTCAACCGGGACAGGGGTCCTCACCCCTCCACTTT,CASSSQPGQGSSPLHF
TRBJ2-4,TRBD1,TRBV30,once,TGTGCCTGGAGTTTCGACAGGGGAGATCAAAACATTCAGTACTTC,CAWSFDRGDQNIQYF
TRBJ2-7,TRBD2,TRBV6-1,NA,TGTGCCAGCAGTGGGGAGGGAAGGTACTTC,CASSGEGRYF